The rows below give T cell receptor beta chains drawn from one sample of a study of shared clonotypes between healthy human individuals. Generated by immunoSEQ multiplex PCR, the TCRdb table keeps only in-frame clones and is missing some. The sample gives roughly 2 million clones, about 95% of which show up once; roughly 1% is in the top ten. The sample taken for sequencing was naive CD8+ T cells sorted from blood. These TCRs come from a man aged 18 to 30 in good health. Each CDR3 is given with its conserved first and last residue. The D gene is left open where the match is weak. Only part of the rows carry a size: once, few, many, or a class if the clone is expanded.

D: NA
V: TRBV5-6
J: TRBJ1-6
size: once
CDR3: CASSLGLASGSPLHF
DNA: TGTGCCAGCAGCCTGGGACTTGCCTCGGGTTCACCCCTCCACTTT

D: TRBD2
V: TRBV2
J: TRBJ2-1
size: NA
CDR3: CASSEVDTSGRFLAYNEQFF
DNA: TGTGCCAGCAGTGAAGTGGATACTAGCGGGAGGTTCCTTGCCTACAATGAGCAGTTCTTC

D: TRBD2
V: TRBV2
J: TRBJ2-3
size: NA
CDR3: CASIASGASTDTQYF
DNA: TGTGCCAGCATCGCTAGCGGGGCTAGCACAGATACGCAGTATTTT

D: TRBD2
V: TRBV7-2
J: TRBJ2-1
size: NA
CDR3: CATRLAGGDNEQFF
DNA: TGTGCCACCAGACTAGCGGGGGGCGACAATGAGCAGTTCTTC

D: NA
V: TRBV29-1
J: TRBJ2-7
size: NA
CDR3: CSVTPEQHYEQYF
DNA: TGCAGCGTTACTCCCGAACAGCACTACGAGCAGTACTTC

D: NA
V: TRBV6-5
J: TRBJ1-3
size: NA
CDR3: CATVDSSSGNTIYF
DNA: TGTGCCACCGTGGACAGTTCCTCTGGAAACACCATATATTTT

D: NA
V: TRBV15
J: TRBJ2-7
size: NA
CDR3: CATSRDQSWSSYEQYF
DNA: TGTGCCACCAGCAGAGATCAGTCCTGGAGCTCCTACGAGCAGTACTTC

D: NA
V: TRBV27
J: TRBJ2-7
size: NA
CDR3: CASSLNPAYEQYF
DNA: TGTGCCAGCAGTTTAAACCCAGCCTACGAGCAGTACTTC

D: TRBD2
V: TRBV13
J: TRBJ2-3
size: NA
CDR3: CASSLAGLAGMSTDTQYF
DNA: TGTGCCAGCAGCTTAGCGGGACTAGCGGGTATGAGCACAGATACGCAGTATTTT

D: NA
V: TRBV5-6
J: TRBJ2-2
size: NA
CDR3: CASSLQRVRDTGELFF
DNA: TGTGCCAGCAGCTTGCAGAGGGTAAGGGACACCGGGGAGCTGTTTTTT

D: NA
V: TRBV27
J: TRBJ2-1
size: NA
CDR3: CASHENNEQFF
DNA: TGTGCCAGCCATGAGAACAATGAGCAGTTCTTC

D: NA
V: TRBV9
J: TRBJ1-2
size: NA
CDR3: CASSVVAGDGYTF
DNA: TGTGCCAGCAGCGTAGTCGCAGGGGATGGCTACACCTTC

D: TRBD1
V: TRBV15
J: TRBJ2-1
size: once
CDR3: CATSRGGVQGNEQFF
DNA: TGTGCCACCAGCAGAGGCGGTGTACAGGGGAATGAGCAGTTCTTC

D: NA
V: TRBV7-9
J: TRBJ2-2
size: NA
CDR3: CASSLAGVGTGELFF
DNA: TGTGCCAGCAGCTTAGCCGGAGTGGGGACCGGGGAGCTGTTTTTT

D: TRBD2
V: TRBV27
J: TRBJ2-1
size: NA
CDR3: CASSLQRFLGVAGGNEQFF
DNA: TGTGCCAGCAGTTTACAACGATTTTTGGGAGTAGCGGGAGGGAATGAGCAGTTCTTC

D: TRBD2
V: TRBV9
J: TRBJ2-7
size: once
CDR3: CASSVDSGDPSYEQYF
DNA: TGTGCCAGCAGCGTAGATAGCGGGGACCCCTCCTACGAGCAGTACTTC

D: TRBD2
V: TRBV2
J: TRBJ2-2
size: NA
CDR3: CASSVVGALAGARDGELFF
DNA: TGTGCCAGCAGTGTAGTCGGGGCACTAGCGGGAGCCCGGGACGGGGAGCTGTTTTTT

D: NA
V: TRBV10-1
J: TRBJ2-3
size: NA
CDR3: CASSPRGASTDTQYF
DNA: TGCGCCAGCAGCCCCCGCGGGGCTAGCACAGATACGCAGTATTTT

D: TRBD2
V: TRBV4-3
J: TRBJ2-7
size: NA
CDR3: CASSQGQTSYSYEQYF
DNA: TGCGCCAGCAGCCAAGGCCAGACTAGCTATTCCTACGAGCAGTACTTC

D: NA
V: TRBV11-2
J: TRBJ2-1
size: once
CDR3: CASSLGPDSSYNEQFF
DNA: TGTGCCAGCAGCCTGGGGCCAGATTCCTCCTACAATGAGCAGTTCTTC

D: TRBD2
V: TRBV4-1
J: TRBJ2-7
size: NA
CDR3: CASSQLLAGSSYEQYF
DNA: TGCGCCAGCAGCCAGCTACTAGCGGGGAGCTCCTACGAGCAGTACTTC

D: NA
V: TRBV27
J: TRBJ2-1
size: NA
CDR3: CASSFGGSYNEQFF
DNA: TGTGCCAGCAGTTTCGGCGGTTCCTACAATGAGCAGTTCTTC

D: NA
V: TRBV9
J: TRBJ1-4
size: NA
CDR3: CASSVVEGTNEKLFF
DNA: TGTGCCAGCAGCGTAGTGGAGGGCACTAATGAAAAACTGTTTTTT

D: NA
V: TRBV4-2
J: TRBJ2-3
size: NA
CDR3: CASSQVGTDSHTDTQYF
DNA: TGTGCCAGCAGCCAAGTTGGTACGGACTCTCACACAGATACGCAGTATTTT

D: NA
V: TRBV6-5
J: TRBJ1-5
size: NA
CDR3: CASSSVGGSNQPQHF
DNA: TGTGCCAGCAGTTCCGTGGGAGGAAGCAATCAGCCCCAGCATTTT

D: TRBD2
V: TRBV28
J: TRBJ2-1
size: NA
CDR3: CASIRVAGAQSSYNEQFF
DNA: TGTGCCAGCATTAGAGTAGCGGGGGCCCAAAGCTCCTACAATGAGCAGTTCTTC

D: NA
V: TRBV6-5
J: TRBJ1-1
size: NA
CDR3: CASRVNLGTEAFF
DNA: TGTGCCAGCAGAGTCAACCTGGGCACTGAAGCTTTCTTT

D: TRBD1
V: TRBV5-1
J: TRBJ1-4
size: NA
CDR3: CASSLGTGEREKLFF
DNA: TGCGCCAGCAGCTTGGGGACAGGGGAGAGGGAAAAACTGTTTTTT

D: NA
V: TRBV27
J: TRBJ2-2
size: NA
CDR3: CASSGTGELFF
DNA: TGTGCCAGCAGCGGGACCGGGGAGCTGTTTTTT

D: NA
V: TRBV7-8
J: TRBJ1-2
size: NA
CDR3: CASSLAQELFYGYTF
DNA: TGTGCCAGCAGCTTAGCTCAAGAGCTATTCTATGGCTACACCTTC

D: NA
V: TRBV9
J: TRBJ2-7
size: NA
CDR3: CASSADGQPYEQYF
DNA: TGTGCCAGCAGCGCCGATGGACAACCCTACGAGCAGTACTTC

D: NA
V: TRBV5-6
J: TRBJ1-1
size: NA
CDR3: CASSLAKRKWMNTEAFF
DNA: TGTGCCAGCAGCTTGGCCAAAAGAAAATGGATGAACACTGAAGCTTTCTTT

D: TRBD1
V: TRBV25-1
J: TRBJ2-5
size: NA
CDR3: CASSETGTEETQYF
DNA: TGTGCCAGCAGTGAGACAGGGACAGAAGAGACCCAGTACTTC

D: NA
V: TRBV27
J: TRBJ2-7
size: NA
CDR3: CASRALSDYEQYF
DNA: TGTGCCAGCAGGGCCCTAAGCGACTACGAGCAGTACTTC

D: TRBD2
V: TRBV27
J: TRBJ2-7
size: NA
CDR3: CASRTLAGGEKEQYF
DNA: TGTGCCAGCAGGACGCTAGCGGGAGGAGAAAAAGAGCAGTACTTC